This T cell receptor beta chain was identified during a study of regulatory T cells in long-lasting Graves disease. CDR3 regions were amplified by Arm-PCR using iRepertoire HTBI primers to build TCR beta libraries. TCRdb independently ran MiXCR on the multiplex PCR reads; one entry per CDR3 protein. The table lists roughly 500,000 distinct CDR3 sequences, about 13% of them singletons. V lost 3 bases and J lost 2; bases outside the gene matches: 8. CDR1 and CDR2 (germline): LNHDA, SQIVND (reference sequence). The CDR3 consists of 16 residues. This sample's time point: newly diagnosed GD, antithyroid drugs for less than 3 months. The TCR library was made from RNA extracted from PBMCs. The data were also submitted as part of a second study, on T cells in Graves' hyperthyroidism and ophthalmopathy. That study reports: Carried out on the TCR CDR3, a first-round RT-PCR used the HTBI primer set.

The TCR sequence derives from a man aged 25 to 40 with Graves disease. The sample consisted of peripheral blood mononuclear cells (PBMCs), taken at new diagnosis, from a patient treated with antithyroid drugs. V gene TRBV19 combines with J gene TRBJ2-3, with 7 bases fitting TRBD1. CDR3 nucleotide sequence: TGTGCCAGTAGTATTCAGGCACAGGGGCCCACAGATACGCAGTATTTT. Residues: CASSIQAQGPTDTQYF. Full variable domain (outside the CDR3, taken from reference TRBV19 and TRBJ2-3): DGGITQSPKYLFRKEGQNVTLSCEQNLNHDAMYWYRQDPGQGLRLIYYSQIVNDFQKGDIAEGYSVSREKKESFPLTVTSAQKNPTAFYLCASSIQAQGPTDTQYFGPGTRLTVL.